The rows below give T cell receptor beta chains drawn from one sample of a study of tumor and adjacent non-tumor tissue in lung cancer. TCRdb redid the calling of the multiplex PCR reads with MiXCR, one entry per CDR3 protein. The data contain over 100,000 distinct CDR3 sequences, 75% of them seen just once; the ten biggest clones take up around 37%. What was sequenced was lung tumor tissue. These receptors all come from a woman in her fifties or sixties with non-small cell lung cancer. CDR3s include the opening cysteine and the closing phenylalanine or tryptophan. The D gene is left open where the match is weak. Clone sizes are given selectively: once, few, many, or a class where the clone is expanded.

clone_size: few
d_call: -
v_call: TRBV11-2
j_call: TRBJ2-3
cdr3_aa: CPNSLTDTQYF
cdr3_nt: TGCCCCAACAGCTTAACAGATACGCAGTATTTT

clone_size: -
d_call: -
v_call: TRBV11-2
j_call: TRBJ1-2
cdr3_aa: CASSVDRGYYGNTF
cdr3_nt: TGTGCCAGCAGTGTGGACAGAGGCTACTATGGCAACACCTTC

clone_size: once
d_call: -
v_call: TRBV11-3
j_call: TRBJ1-1
cdr3_aa: CASSLIGPPGLMNAEAFF
cdr3_nt: TGTGCCAGCAGCTTAATTGGACCGCCGGGACTGATGAACGCTGAAGCTTTCTTT

clone_size: -
d_call: -
v_call: TRBV11-3
j_call: TRBJ2-3
cdr3_aa: CTSSPGQGGHTQYF
cdr3_nt: TGTACCAGCAGCCCCGGGCAGGGAGGTCATACGCAGTATTTT

clone_size: -
d_call: -
v_call: TRBV29-1
j_call: TRBJ1-6
cdr3_aa: CSVTGGSNSPLHF
cdr3_nt: TGCAGCGTTACTGGGGGGTCCAATTCACCCCTCCACTTT

clone_size: -
d_call: -
v_call: TRBV12-3/TRBV12-4
j_call: TRBJ2-7
cdr3_aa: CACNLDRSYEQYF
cdr3_nt: TGTGCCTGCAATCTGGACAGATCCTACGAGCAGTACTTC

clone_size: -
d_call: -
v_call: TRBV20-1
j_call: TRBJ1-2
cdr3_aa: CSVSSLRSGYTF
cdr3_nt: TGCAGTGTCAGCAGTCTGCGTTCCGGCTACACCTTC

clone_size: -
d_call: TRBD1
v_call: TRBV5-4
j_call: TRBJ2-2
cdr3_aa: CASSPGSDRLSGELFF
cdr3_nt: TGTGCCAGCAGCCCGGGTTCGGACAGGTTAAGCGGAGAGCTGTTTTTT

clone_size: -
d_call: -
v_call: TRBV11-2
j_call: TRBJ1-1
cdr3_aa: CASSSTPGLNAEAFF
cdr3_nt: TGTGCCAGCAGCTCTACCCCCGGACTAAACGCTGAAGCTTTCTTT

clone_size: -
d_call: -
v_call: TRBV11-1
j_call: TRBJ2-1
cdr3_aa: CASSRASGFDEQCF
cdr3_nt: TGTGCCAGCAGCCGGGCCAGTGGATTCGATGAGCAGTGCTTC

clone_size: -
d_call: TRBD2
v_call: TRBV11-1
j_call: TRBJ2-2
cdr3_aa: CARSPRLAGDSTEELFF
cdr3_nt: TGTGCCAGAAGCCCGCGACTAGCGGGAGATTCCACCGAGGAGCTGTTTTTT

clone_size: once
d_call: -
v_call: TRBV28
j_call: TRBJ1-5
cdr3_aa: CASTPPRRPQHF
cdr3_nt: TGTGCCAGCACCCCTCCACGGAGGCCCCAGCATTTT

clone_size: -
d_call: TRBD1
v_call: TRBV11-1
j_call: TRBJ2-1
cdr3_aa: CASSRDRGYSYEQFF
cdr3_nt: TGTGCCAGCAGCCGGGACAGGGGGTACTCCTACGAGCAGTTCTTC

clone_size: many
d_call: TRBD1
v_call: TRBV19
j_call: TRBJ1-6
cdr3_aa: CASRPPGTGGNSPLHF
cdr3_nt: TGTGCCAGTAGGCCTCCCGGGACAGGTGGAAATTCACCCCTCCACTTT

clone_size: -
d_call: -
v_call: TRBV11-2
j_call: TRBJ2-2
cdr3_aa: CASDLVLAANTGELFF
cdr3_nt: TGTGCCAGCGACTTAGTATTGGCGGCGAACACCGGGGAGCTGTTTTTT

clone_size: -
d_call: TRBD1
v_call: TRBV11-2
j_call: TRBJ2-7
cdr3_aa: CASSRDRAGGEEYF
cdr3_nt: TGTGCCAGCAGCCGGGACAGGGCAGGGGGAGAGGAATACTTC

clone_size: few
d_call: -
v_call: TRBV5-4
j_call: TRBJ1-2
cdr3_aa: CASSLQGGGSYGYTF
cdr3_nt: TGTGCCAGCAGCTTACAGGGTGGCGGGAGCTATGGCTACACCTTC

clone_size: -
d_call: -
v_call: TRBV20-1
j_call: TRBJ2-3
cdr3_aa: CSGQEGNQPQYF
cdr3_nt: TGTAGCGGACAGGAGGGAAATCAGCCCCAGTATTTT

clone_size: -
d_call: -
v_call: TRBV11-3
j_call: TRBJ1-4
cdr3_aa: CASIPEGTIEKLFF
cdr3_nt: TGTGCCAGCATCCCGGAGGGGACAATCGAAAAATTGTTTTTT

clone_size: -
d_call: -
v_call: TRBV11-2
j_call: TRBJ2-7
cdr3_aa: CPSSLAGALYEQYF
cdr3_nt: TGTCCCAGCAGCTTGGCGGGGGCTCTTTACGAGCAATACTTC

clone_size: -
d_call: TRBD1
v_call: TRBV11-3
j_call: TRBJ2-7
cdr3_aa: CARSPGQGSYEQYF
cdr3_nt: TGTGCCAGGAGCCCCGGACAGGGTTCCTACGAGCAGTACTTC

clone_size: -
d_call: -
v_call: TRBV5-4
j_call: TRBJ2-5
cdr3_aa: CGVTGNQETQYF
cdr3_nt: TGTGGCGTCACAGGGAACCAAGAGACCCAGTACTTC

clone_size: -
d_call: TRBD2
v_call: TRBV6-2/TRBV6-3
j_call: TRBJ2-1
cdr3_aa: CASLQIQLAGGRNEQFF
cdr3_nt: TGTGCCAGCCTCCAGATTCAACTAGCGGGGGGGCGCAATGAGCAGTTCTTT

clone_size: -
d_call: TRBD1
v_call: TRBV29-1
j_call: TRBJ2-7
cdr3_aa: CSVTGESYEQYF
cdr3_nt: TGCAGCGTGACAGGGGAGTCCTACGAGCAGTACTTC

clone_size: -
d_call: TRBD1
v_call: TRBV7-9
j_call: TRBJ1-2
cdr3_aa: CASSFPQGAYYGYTF
cdr3_nt: TGTGCCAGCAGCTTCCCCCAGGGGGCATACTATGGCTACACCTTC

clone_size: -
d_call: -
v_call: TRBV29-1
j_call: TRBJ1-1
cdr3_aa: CSTRDGGDTEAFF
cdr3_nt: TGCAGCACCAGAGACGGGGGGGACACTGAAGCATTCTTT

clone_size: -
d_call: TRBD2
v_call: TRBV4-3
j_call: TRBJ2-1
cdr3_aa: CTSSQGTSGSHNEQFF
cdr3_nt: TGCACCAGCAGCCAAGGGACTAGCGGGAGCCACAATGAGCAGTTCTTC

clone_size: -
d_call: -
v_call: TRBV29-1
j_call: TRBJ1-2
cdr3_aa: CSCLLTLHGYTF
cdr3_nt: TGCAGCTGCCTCTTAACGTTACATGGCTATACCTTC

clone_size: -
d_call: -
v_call: TRBV6-1
j_call: TRBJ2-7
cdr3_aa: CASSRDTVIYEQYF
cdr3_nt: TGTGCCAGCAGCCGGGACACGGTAATATACGAGCAGTACTTC

clone_size: -
d_call: -
v_call: TRBV29-1
j_call: TRBJ2-2
cdr3_aa: CSVDRESNGELFF
cdr3_nt: TGCAGCGTTGACAGGGAGAGCAACGGGGAGCTGTTTTTT

clone_size: -
d_call: -
v_call: TRBV5-1
j_call: TRBJ2-7
cdr3_aa: CASSSRAAYEQYF
cdr3_nt: TGCGCTAGCAGCTCCAGGGCGGCCTACGAGCAGTACTTC

clone_size: -
d_call: TRBD1
v_call: TRBV12-3/TRBV12-4
j_call: TRBJ1-3
cdr3_aa: CAGRQGESSGNAIYF
cdr3_nt: TGTGCCGGACGACAGGGGGAATCCTCTGGAAACGCCATATATTTT

clone_size: -
d_call: TRBD1
v_call: TRBV13
j_call: TRBJ1-2
cdr3_aa: CASSSRDSLGDYGYTF
cdr3_nt: TGTGCCAGCAGCTCCCGGGACAGCCTTGGGGACTATGGCTACACCTTC

clone_size: -
d_call: TRBD1
v_call: TRBV12-3/TRBV12-4
j_call: TRBJ2-7
cdr3_aa: CARIQGYSYEQYF
cdr3_nt: TGTGCCAGAATACAGGGGTACTCCTACGAGCAGTACTTC

clone_size: -
d_call: -
v_call: TRBV11-2
j_call: TRBJ2-7
cdr3_aa: CTSSPVGGESYEQYF
cdr3_nt: TGTACCAGCAGCCCCGTGGGGGGTGAGTCCTACGAGCAGTACTTC

clone_size: -
d_call: -
v_call: TRBV11-3
j_call: TRBJ1-1
cdr3_aa: CASSHPRRVNTEDFF
cdr3_nt: TGTGCCAGCAGCCATCCTCGACGGGTTAACACTGAAGATTTCTTT

clone_size: -
d_call: -
v_call: TRBV10-3
j_call: TRBJ2-1
cdr3_aa: CAITVGSGNYNEQFF
cdr3_nt: -

clone_size: -
d_call: -
v_call: TRBV6-1
j_call: TRBJ1-1
cdr3_aa: CVRSEGGGGRKTEAFF
cdr3_nt: TGTGTCCGCAGTGAAGGAGGGGGGGGCCGGAAAACTGAAGCTTTCTTT

clone_size: -
d_call: -
v_call: TRBV20-1
j_call: TRBJ2-7
cdr3_aa: CSVWEDEQYF
cdr3_nt: TGCAGTGTTTGGGAGGATGAGCAGTACTTC

clone_size: -
d_call: -
v_call: TRBV11-2
j_call: TRBJ2-7
cdr3_aa: CASCWDPGGYEQYF
cdr3_nt: TGTGCTAGCTGTTGGGACCCCGGAGGATACGAGCAGTACTTC

clone_size: -
d_call: TRBD2
v_call: TRBV12-3/TRBV12-4
j_call: TRBJ2-1
cdr3_aa: CASSLEPTSGGVWGYNDQFF
cdr3_nt: TGTGCCAGCAGTTTGGAACCCACTAGCGGGGGTGTCTGGGGTTACAATGATCAGTTCTTC

clone_size: -
d_call: -
v_call: TRBV11-1
j_call: TRBJ2-5
cdr3_aa: CASSLIQSDTQYF
cdr3_nt: TGTGCCAGTAGCTTAATCCAGTCGGACACCCAGTACTTC

clone_size: -
d_call: TRBD1
v_call: TRBV28
j_call: TRBJ1-4
cdr3_aa: CASSLDRGRVLLFF
cdr3_nt: TGTGCCAGCAGTTTGGACAGGGGGCGCGTTCTTCTGTTTTTT

clone_size: -
d_call: -
v_call: TRBV11-2
j_call: TRBJ1-4
cdr3_aa: CASSLEGTPNEKLFF
cdr3_nt: TGTGCCAGCAGCTTAGAAGGGACCCCAAATGAAAAACTGTTTTTT